This is a list of T cell receptor beta chains from one sample in a study of cytomegalovirus exposure and HLA in healthy donors. Repertoires were generated with immunoSEQ multiplex PCR, while TCRdb's copy carries only in-frame clones and drops some. Among approximately 110,000 clones listed, 74% were seen once. Sequencing was done on a sample of PBMCs. The receptors come from a woman aged 45 to 65 in good health and CMV-seropositive. CDR3s include the opening cysteine and the closing phenylalanine or tryptophan. The D gene is left open where the match is weak. Clone sizes are given selectively: once, few, many, or a class where the clone is expanded.

V gene	J gene	D gene	clone size	CDR3 protein	CDR3 DNA
TRBV5-1	TRBJ2-7	.	.	CATHSKPGHLFYEQYF	TGCGCCACGCATTCTAAACCGGGACATCTGTTCTACGAGCAGTACTTC
TRBV7-9	TRBJ2-1	TRBD2	.	CASSLASGRSYNEQFF	TGTGCCAGCAGCTTAGCTAGCGGGCGCTCCTACAATGAGCAGTTCTTC
TRBV10-3	TRBJ1-2	TRBD1	.	CAIRGTGEDYGYTF	TGTGCCATCAGGGGGACAGGGGAAGACTATGGCTACACCTTC
TRBV5-1	TRBJ2-7	.	.	CASSRSLGGYEQYF	TGCGCCAGCAGCAGGTCCCTAGGGGGCTACGAGCAGTACTTC
TRBV4-1	TRBJ2-5	.	.	CASSRNPKETQYF	TGCGCCAGCAGCCGAAACCCTAAAGAGACCCAGTACTTC
TRBV7-9	TRBJ1-3	.	.	CASSLEAPGAIYF	TGTGCCAGCAGCTTAGAAGCTCCGGGGGCCATATATTTT
TRBV20-1	TRBJ2-1	.	few	CSSWRVNEQFF	TGCAGTTCCTGGAGGGTCAATGAGCAGTTCTTC
TRBV11-3	TRBJ2-1	TRBD2	.	CASSLTGLAFNEQFF	TGTGCCAGCAGCTTAACCGGACTAGCCTTCAATGAGCAGTTCTTC
TRBV27	TRBJ2-2	.	few	CASSKTGELFF	TGTGCCAGCAGCAAAACCGGGGAGCTGTTTTTT
TRBV7-2	TRBJ2-6	.	.	CASSLVGRAGANVLTF	TGTGCCAGCAGCTTAGTTGGCAGGGCTGGGGCCAACGTCCTGACTTTC
TRBV5-1	TRBJ2-6	TRBD1	.	CASSLPQTGDNVLTF	TGCGCCAGCAGCTTGCCCCAAACAGGGGACAACGTCCTGACTTTC
TRBV7-7	TRBJ2-3	TRBD2	.	CASSQGASGGDTQYF	TGTGCCAGCAGCCAGGGCGCTAGCGGGGGGGATACGCAGTATTTT
TRBV2	TRBJ2-7	.	.	CASSPRYYEQYF	TGTGCCAGCAGTCCTCGGTACTACGAGCAGTACTTC
TRBV29-1	TRBJ1-2	.	.	CSAPQEQANYGYTF	TGCAGCGCCCCACAGGAACAAGCTAACTATGGCTACACCTTC
TRBV28	TRBJ1-5	.	.	CASSPRYSNQPQHF	TGTGCCAGCAGTCCACGGTATAGCAATCAGCCCCAGCATTTT
TRBV4-2	TRBJ2-7	TRBD1	.	CASSHPPGQGVELSGQYF	TGTGCCAGCAGCCACCCGCCGGGACAGGGGGTGGAATTGTCGGGGCAGTACTTC
TRBV19	TRBJ2-7	.	few	CASSIVEGDEQYF	TGTGCCAGTAGTATAGTTGAGGGGGACGAGCAGTACTTC
TRBV2	TRBJ1-2	.	.	CASSRDSYGYTF	TGTGCCAGCAGTAGAGACAGCTATGGCTACACCTTC
TRBV19	TRBJ2-5	.	few	CASSIDSGLGETQYF	TGTGCCAGTAGTATAGATTCAGGACTTGGAGAGACCCAGTACTTC
TRBV18	TRBJ1-1	TRBD1	.	CASSPRSRQGAAEAFF	TGTGCCAGCTCACCTCGGTCAAGACAGGGGGCGGCTGAAGCTTTCTTT
TRBV6-5	TRBJ1-6	TRBD1	.	CASRSVDRGNSPLHF	TGTGCCAGCAGATCAGTTGACAGGGGGAATTCACCCCTCCACTTT
TRBV7-8	TRBJ2-5	TRBD1	.	CASSFPGQQETQYF	TGTGCCAGCAGCTTTCCGGGACAGCAAGAGACCCAGTACTTC
TRBV10-1	TRBJ1-1	TRBD1	once	CASSESGDRVEAFF	TGCGCCAGCAGTGAGTCGGGGGACAGGGTTGAAGCTTTCTTT
TRBV5-4	TRBJ1-6	.	.	CASSLDPRDSPLHF	TGTGCCAGCAGCTTAGACCCGCGGGACTCACCCCTCCACTTT
TRBV5-1	TRBJ1-2	.	.	CASSLVEGGGYTF	TGCGCCAGCAGCTTGGTGGAGGGCGGTGGCTACACCTTC
TRBV14	TRBJ2-3	TRBD2	.	CASRLAGGDTQYF	TGTGCCAGCAGACTAGCGGGGGGGGATACGCAGTATTTT
TRBV5-6	TRBJ2-3	TRBD2	.	CASSGPGLARTDTQYF	TGTGCCAGCAGCGGCCCTGGACTAGCGCGCACAGATACGCAGTATTTT
TRBV29-1	TRBJ2-1	.	.	CSVTQGFGQFF	TGCAGCGTTACTCAGGGGTTCGGGCAGTTCTTC
TRBV7-9	TRBJ2-5	TRBD2	.	CSSSYRTSGGQETQYF	TGTTCCAGCAGCTACAGAACTAGCGGGGGACAAGAGACCCAGTACTTC
TRBV5-6	TRBJ1-2	TRBD1	.	CASSFKGATNYGYTF	TGTGCCAGCAGCTTTAAGGGGGCTACGAACTATGGCTACACCTTC
TRBV19	TRBJ1-5	.	.	CASTTEHAHQPQHF	TGTGCCAGTACCACAGAACATGCTCATCAGCCCCAGCATTTT